Below, 20 T cell receptor beta chains from the same sample are listed, as sequenced in a study of identical twins. TCRdb re-called the 5' RACE reads with MiXCR, one entry per CDR3 protein. The sample records roughly 690,000 distinct CDR3 sequences, 20% to 25% being singletons. The sample also formed part of further work on T cells expressing NK-cell markers.

The sample taken for sequencing was PBMCs. All receptors come from a woman in her late teens or twenties in good health.

DNA for the CDR3: TGTGCCAGCAGTTCAGACGGGACGTCCAATGAAGCTTTCTTT. Its protein is CASSSDGTSNEAFF. The chain joins TRBV12-3 or TRBV12-4 to TRBJ1-1; a possible D gene is TRBD1 (5 bases). This CDR3 region has 14 residues. Deletions cut 4 bases from V and 7 bases from J, with 16 bases between.

V gene TRBV25-1 combines with J gene TRBJ2-1; 13 bases map to TRBD2. This CDR3 comprises 16 residues. The trim removed 7 bases at V and 5 bases at J, leaving 8 bases unmatched. Looked up from germline, CDR1 is MGHDK and CDR2 is SYGVNS. The CDR3 DNA sequence: TGTGCCAGCAAGAGGTTAACTAGCGGGGGGGACAATGAGCAGTTCTTC. It codes for CASKRLTSGGDNEQFF.

The chain carries TRBV6-1 and TRBJ2-5, with 9 bases matching TRBD1. The CDR3 totals 14 residues. V shed 9 bases and J 1 base; nucleotides not matched to a gene: 6. Germline values: CDR1 MNHNS, CDR2 SASEGT. CDR3 bases: TGTGCCAGTTCCGGGACAGGGACCCAAGAGACCCAGTACTTC. Its protein is CASSGTGTQETQYF.

This clonotype was seen more than once but under ten times. The rearrangement links TRBV10-3 to TRBJ2-3; D gene unclear. Germline CDR1 ENHRY, CDR2 SYGVKD. Trimming removed 2 bases from V and 2 bases from J, with 17 bases in between. The CDR3 consists of 17 residues. The CDR3 loop reads CAISEIGVDPFTDTQYF. In nucleotides, the CDR3 is TGTGCCATCAGTGAGATTGGGGTCGACCCCTTCACAGATACGCAGTATTTT.

This clonotype was found a few times. The chain joins TRBV10-3 to TRBJ1-1; 7 bases match TRBD1. Germline trimming cut 10 bases from V and 6 bases from J; bases unmatched to any gene: 5. The germline gives CDR1 ENHRY, CDR2 SYGVKD. This CDR3 region has 11 residues. The chain's CDR3 is CASRGTSEAFF. The DNA of the CDR3 is TGTGCCAGCAGGGGGACTTCTGAAGCTTTCTTT.

V is TRBV4-3 and J is TRBJ2-3, with 10 bases matching TRBD2. The CDR3 runs to 16 residues. CDR1 LGHNA and CDR2 YSLEER come from the germline V gene. The J segment lost 0 bases and the V segment lost 4 bases, leaving 4 bases of the junction unmatched. CDR3 sequence: CASSLTGLASTDTQYF. The CDR3 DNA is TGCGCCAGCAGCCTTACGGGACTAGCGAGCACAGATACGCAGTATTTT.

In its sample, this clonotype was seen a few times. The J gene is TRBJ2-1, the V gene TRBV20-1; TRBD2 matches at 9 bases. Trimming at V came to 0 bases and at J to 8 bases, leaving 8 bases not matched to a gene. Germline-derived CDR1 and CDR2 are DFQATT and SNEGSKA (reference sequence). The CDR3 covers 15 residues. DNA of the CDR3: TGCAGTGCTAGAGATCCCAGCGGGAGGATCGATGAGCAGTTCTTC. Translation gives CSARDPSGRIDEQFF.

This clonotype was detected a few times. In nucleotides, the CDR3 is TGTGCCAGCAGTTACACCCAAGAGACCCAGTACTTC. It yields the protein CASSYTQETQYF. V and J are TRBV12-3 or TRBV12-4 and TRBJ2-5; D ambiguous. V was cut by 4 bases and J by 1 base, with 4 bases left in between. The CDR3 length is 12 residues.

The CDR3 DNA follows: TGTGCCAGCAGCCGCGGGGGCGGGAACTATGGCTACACCTTC. As protein: CASSRGGGNYGYTF. The genes are TRBV6-4 and TRBJ1-2, with a possible D match to TRBD1 (6 bases). The germline CDR1 and CDR2 sequences are MRHNA and SNTAGT. This CDR3 comprises 14 residues. V gave up 6 bases and J gave up 2 bases, with 13 bases separating them.

This clonotype occurred many times. V is TRBV29-1 and J is TRBJ2-5; D is perhaps TRBD2 (5 bases). V was shortened by 7 bases and J by 4 bases, with 13 bases between the two germline ends. Germline V gene data show CDR1 as SQVTM and CDR2 as ANQGSEA. This CDR3 comprises 12 residues. The CDR3 coding sequence is TGCAGCGCTGGACGAGGAGGAGAGACCCAGTACTTC. Amino acids: CSAGRGGETQYF.

V gene TRBV6-1 combines with J gene TRBJ2-1; D is tentatively TRBD1 or TRBD2 (5 bases each). Trimming removed 6 bases from V and 2 bases from J, with 17 bases in between. Germline V gene sequence: CDR1 MNHNS, CDR2 SASEGT. CDR3 size: 16 residues. CDR3 DNA sequence: TGTGCCAGCAGCGGCCACCGGGACGGACCCTACAATGAGCAGTTCTTC. Translated: CASSGHRDGPYNEQFF.

The chain employs TRBV5-1 and TRBJ2-3; unclear D gene. V was pared by 4 bases and J by 1 base, with 13 bases between. The CDR3 has 15 residues. The germline V gene encodes CDR1 SGHRS and CDR2 YFSETQ. In DNA, the CDR3 is TGCGCCAGCAGCCCGGACGGACCAGGCACAGATACGCAGTATTTT. Translating it yields CASSPDGPGTDTQYF.

This clonotype occurred many times. A much bigger clone sits one base away, suggesting this may be a read error. V and J are TRBV7-3 and TRBJ2-2; unclear D gene. Looked up from germline, CDR1 is SGHTA and CDR2 is FQGTGA. CDR3 length equals 11 residues. The ends were cut back, 1 base at V and 7 bases at J, with 1 base in the middle. CDR3 sequence: CASSLNGELFF. Written as DNA, the CDR3 is TGTGCCAGCAGCTTAAACGGGGAGCTGTTTTTT.

This clonotype occurred many times. The chain uses TRBV20-1 and TRBJ2-1; D remains ambiguous. V was cut by 0 bases and J by 3 bases, with 15 bases left in between. The germline gives CDR1 DFQATT, CDR2 SNEGSKA (reference sequence). CDR3 length: 16 amino acids. CDR3 sequence: CSARDWDRQFYNEQFF. CDR3 nucleotide sequence: TGCAGTGCTAGAGATTGGGATCGGCAATTCTACAATGAGCAGTTCTTC.

The chain combines TRBV7-2 with TRBJ2-5, with D perhaps TRBD1 or TRBD2 (5 bases each). Trimming cost V 7 bases and J 5 bases, with 17 bases left between them. Germline V gene sequence: CDR1 SGHTA, CDR2 FQGNSA. The CDR3 extends over 14 amino acids. As DNA, the CDR3 is TGTGCCAGCACCATTTACGGGGACGGGGAGACCCAGTACTTC. Translating gives CASTIYGDGETQYF.

This clonotype was recorded a few times. The chain is built from TRBV6-5 and TRBJ2-4, with D unresolved. CDR1 MNHEY and CDR2 SVGAGI come from the germline V gene. The CDR3 is 15 amino acids. The V end lost 4 bases, the J end lost 0 bases, and 10 bases lay between the germline ends. The CDR3 coding sequence is TGTGCCAGCAGTTTGAAAACCCTAGCCAAAAACATTCAGTACTTC. Protein: CASSLKTLAKNIQYF.

The chain uses TRBV20-1 and TRBJ1-4; D gene ambiguous. CDR1 and CDR2 (germline): DFQATT, SNEGSKA (reference sequence). The V end lost 0 bases, the J end lost 6 bases, and 11 bases lay between the germline ends. The CDR3 is made up of 14 amino acids. CDR3 loop: CSARDHGLDEKLFF. CDR3 nucleotides: TGCAGTGCTAGAGATCACGGGTTGGATGAAAAACTGTTTTTT.

In this sample, this clonotype turned up many times. The chain uses TRBV20-1 and TRBJ2-1, with 10 positions matching TRBD2. CDR3 size: 14 residues. CDR1 DFQATT and CDR2 SNEGSKA come from the germline V gene (reference sequence). V trimming: 6 bases; J trimming: 6 bases; junction bases outside the gene matches: 8. This CDR3 is CSAPEASGSNEQFF. The CDR3 coding sequence is TGCAGTGCCCCGGAGGCTAGCGGGAGCAATGAGCAGTTCTTC.

The chain employs TRBV4-3 and TRBJ2-2; D gene unclear. The CDR3 runs 14 residues. The V end lost 1 base, the J end lost 6 bases, and 9 bases lay between the germline ends. CDR1 LGHNA and CDR2 YSLEER come from the germline V gene. The DNA of the CDR3 is TGCGCCAGCAGCCAAGGGTTCGGGTCCGGGGAGCTGTTTTTT. It is translated as CASSQGFGSGELFF.

This clonotype was recorded a few times. The chain recombines TRBV6-1 with TRBJ2-3, with D perhaps being TRBD1 or TRBD2 (5 bases each). V lost 6 bases and J 2 bases, leaving 9 bases between the germline ends. The CDR3 sequence is 13 residues long. The germline V gene has CDR1 MNHNS and CDR2 SASEGT. In DNA form, the CDR3 reads TGTGCCAGCAGCCGGGGCAACACAGATACGCAGTATTTT. As protein: CASSRGNTDTQYF.